A single sample is the source of the 19 T cell receptor beta chains below, sequenced in a study of siplizumab effects on memory and regulatory T cells. Data came from immunoSEQ multiplex PCR; TCRdb stores just in-frame clones and leaves some out. The sample includes fewer than 120,000 clones, over 85% of them seen just once. The sample consisted of CD4+ T cells sorted from blood. Every receptor here comes from a human donor in good health.

This clone has a handful of counts. The chain carries TRBV2 and TRBJ1-2; TRBD1 agrees at 7 bases. V lost 7 bases, J lost 3 bases, and 11 bases stayed unmatched. Germline values: CDR1 SNHLY, CDR2 FYNNEI. The length of the CDR3 is 15 residues. As DNA, the CDR3 is TGTGCCAGCACCCAAACCCGACAGGGATACTATGGCTACACCTTC. Amino acids: CASTQTRQGYYGYTF.

In DNA, the CDR3 is TGCGCCAGCAGCCCAGCCTCCGGGACTCTTTTTTACGAGCAGTACTTC. Translation gives CASSPASGTLFYEQYF. The V and J genes are TRBV5-1 and TRBJ2-7; the D gene is possibly TRBD2 (6 bases). Trimming took 4 bases from V and 4 from J, leaving 21 bases between them. From germline, CDR1 is SGHRS and CDR2 YFSETQ. The CDR3 covers 16 residues.

The chain combines TRBV14 with TRBJ1-6, with D perhaps matching TRBD1 (6 bases). From germline, CDR1 is SGHDN and CDR2 FVKESK. Trimming removed 2 bases from V and 4 bases from J, with 15 bases in between. The CDR3 is made up of 17 amino acids. CDR3 amino acids: CASSQNWGRGYNSPLHF. In DNA form, the CDR3 reads TGTGCCAGCAGCCAAAATTGGGGGCGGGGATATAATTCACCCCTCCACTTT.

The chain uses TRBV20-1 and TRBJ1-6; 9 bases fit TRBD1. The CDR3 is 10 amino acids. V lost 5 bases and J lost 18; bases outside the gene matches: 5. Germline V gives CDR1 DFQATT, CDR2 SNEGSKA (reference sequence). This CDR3 is CSAGQGSHHF. Here the CDR3 DNA reads TGCAGTGCTGGACAGGGGAGTCACCACTTT.

This chain connects TRBV10-3 to TRBJ1-1; a possible D gene is TRBD1 (5 bases). This CDR3 is built from 12 residues. V was shortened by 2 bases and J by 11 bases, with 12 bases between the two germline ends. Looked up from germline, CDR1 is ENHRY and CDR2 is SYGVKD. CDR3 DNA: TGTGCCATCAGTGAGGTCAGGGCCTCCGCTTTCTTT. Translation: CAISEVRASAFF.

V usage is TRBV6-5 and J usage is TRBJ1-4; D gene unclear. In germline, CDR1 is MNHEY, CDR2 SVGAGI. CDR3 length equals 11 residues. V dropped 6 bases and J dropped 10 bases, with 9 bases sitting between them. The CDR3 nucleotides read TGTGCCAGCAGCACCAGAGGAAAACTGTTTTTT. It specifies CASSTRGKLFF.

The chain uses TRBV5-1 and TRBJ2-3; tentative D call: TRBD2 (7 bases). Per germline, CDR1 SGHRS and CDR2 YFSETQ. V was pared by 4 bases and J by 3 bases, with 15 bases between. This CDR3 spans 15 amino acids. The CDR3 nucleotides are TGCGCCAGCAGCCCGGGGGGCTTTGGGACAGATACGCAGTATTTT. It translates to CASSPGGFGTDTQYF.

The chain links TRBV19 to TRBJ2-1; no definite D call. The germline CDR1 and CDR2 sequences are LNHDA and SQIVND (reference sequence). The length of the CDR3 is 19 residues. V was pared by 0 bases and J by 0 bases, with 18 bases between. CDR3 sequence (DNA): TGTGCCAGTAGTATAGAAAGATCGGGCCGCCTGAGCTCCTACAATGAGCAGTTCTTC. It translates to CASSIERSGRLSSYNEQFF.

This chain connects TRBV30 to TRBJ1-1; D gene unclear. The CDR3 loop spans 13 amino acids. Germline CDR1 reads GTSNPN; CDR2 reads SVGIG (reference sequence). Trimming took 2 bases from V and 1 from J, leaving 8 bases between them. The CDR3 protein is CAWSRRQNTEAFF. CDR3 coding DNA: TGTGCCTGGAGTCGACGACAGAACACTGAAGCTTTCTTT.

The chain combines TRBV5-4 with TRBJ1-2, with 7 bases fitting TRBD1. Germline CDR1 is SGHNT and CDR2 is YYREEE (reference sequence). J was trimmed by 3 bases and V by 3 bases; bases with no gene match: 2. This CDR3 has 13 amino acids. The CDR3 DNA sequence: TGTGCCAGCAGCTCCGGACAGGACTATGGCTACACCTTC. Residues: CASSSGQDYGYTF.

This clone was recorded only once. The rearrangement links TRBV14 to TRBJ1-2; no reliable D call. Trimming pared 4 bases from V and 4 bases from J, leaving 10 bases between. The germline CDR1 and CDR2 sequences are SGHDN and FVKESK. The CDR3 sequence is 13 residues long. In DNA, the CDR3 is TGTGCCAGCAGCCCGGACTTTAGCTATGGCTACACCTTC. It is translated as CASSPDFSYGYTF.

The V call is TRBV7-9, the J call TRBJ1-2; 9 nucleotides match TRBD1. CDR1 is SEHNR, CDR2 FQNEAQ, per germline (reference sequence). The CDR3 totals 14 residues. V gave up 4 bases and J gave up 3 bases; unmatched junction bases: 3. CDR3: CASSSWTGDYGYTF. The CDR3 DNA is TGTGCCAGCAGCTCTTGGACAGGGGACTATGGCTACACCTTC.

The V and J genes are TRBV7-9 and TRBJ2-5; TRBD2 agrees at 13 bases. The CDR3 extends over 16 amino acids. J lost 5 bases, V lost 5 bases, and 8 bases had no gene match. CDR1 and CDR2 (germline): SEHNR, FQNEAQ (reference sequence). This chain's CDR3 is CASSQFGTSGIETQYF. CDR3 nucleotides: TGTGCCAGCAGCCAATTCGGGACTAGCGGGATTGAGACCCAGTACTTC.

The gene calls are TRBV6-1 and TRBJ1-5; 12 bases match TRBD1. The germline V gene has CDR1 MNHNS and CDR2 SASEGT. This CDR3 spans 18 amino acids. V shed 4 bases and J 0 bases; nucleotides not matched to a gene: 7. CDR3 protein: CASSGGTGGPYSNQPQHF. As DNA, the CDR3 is TGTGCCAGCAGTGGGGGGACAGGGGGCCCTTATAGCAATCAGCCCCAGCATTTT.

The chain carries TRBV10-1 and TRBJ2-5, with D tentatively TRBD1 (7 bases). The V gene lost 6 bases and the J gene lost 3 bases, with 14 bases spanning the gap. This CDR3 has 14 residues. Germline lookup yields CDR1 WNHNN and CDR2 SYGVQD (reference sequence). The CDR3 DNA reads TGCGCCAGCAGCGCAGGGGGGAGTGAAGAGACCCAGTACTTC. Protein: CASSAGGSEETQYF.

This clone was detected only a few times. The chain couples TRBV11-3 to TRBJ2-1, with 9 positions matching TRBD2. Germline CDR1 is SGHNT and CDR2 is YENEEA. V lost 5 bases, J lost 3 bases, and 2 bases stayed unmatched. The CDR3 has 14 amino acids. The CDR3 coding sequence is TGTGCCAGCAGCGAGCGGGAGGACTACAATGAGCAGTTCTTC. This sequence encodes CASSEREDYNEQFF.

The gene calls are TRBV7-3 and TRBJ2-2; tentatively, D is TRBD1 (6 bases). The CDR3 runs to 14 residues. CDR1 is SGHTA, CDR2 FQGTGA, per germline. V shed 6 bases and J shed 1 base, with 9 bases lying between them. The CDR3 region is CASRSQGNTGELFF. DNA of the CDR3: TGTGCCAGCAGATCACAGGGGAACACCGGGGAGCTGTTTTTT.

The chain has TRBV5-3 and TRBJ2-7; the D is unclear. TRBV5-3 is an open reading frame, and its role is uncertain. The CDR3 length is 12 residues. Trimming took off 4 bases at V and 4 bases at J, with 9 bases between the two ends. The CDR3 DNA follows: TGTGCCAGAAGCCCTGACACGTACGAGCAGTACTTC. Translating gives CARSPDTYEQYF.

This chain joins TRBV13 and TRBJ2-2, with 8 bases fitting TRBD2. The V and J ends lost 6 bases and 5 bases, in that order; junction bases with no gene match: 8. Germline CDR1 and CDR2: PRHDT and FYEKMQ (reference sequence). This CDR3 contains 15 residues. DNA for the CDR3: TGTGCCAGCAGAACCCTCGGGGGGGTAACCGGGGAGCTGTTTTTT. The encoded protein is CASRTLGGVTGELFF.